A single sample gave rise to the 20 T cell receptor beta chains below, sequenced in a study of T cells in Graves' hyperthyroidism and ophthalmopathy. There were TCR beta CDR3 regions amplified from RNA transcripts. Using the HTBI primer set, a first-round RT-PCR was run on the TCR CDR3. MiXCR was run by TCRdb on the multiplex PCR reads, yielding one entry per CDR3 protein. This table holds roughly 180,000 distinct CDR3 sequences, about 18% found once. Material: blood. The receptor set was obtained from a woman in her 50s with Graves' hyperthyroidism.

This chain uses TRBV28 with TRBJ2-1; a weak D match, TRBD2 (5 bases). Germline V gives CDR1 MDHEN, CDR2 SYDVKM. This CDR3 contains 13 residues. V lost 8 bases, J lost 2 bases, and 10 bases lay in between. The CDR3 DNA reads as TGTGCCAGCTTCGACTATCCCTACAATGAGCAGTTCTTC. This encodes CASFDYPYNEQFF.

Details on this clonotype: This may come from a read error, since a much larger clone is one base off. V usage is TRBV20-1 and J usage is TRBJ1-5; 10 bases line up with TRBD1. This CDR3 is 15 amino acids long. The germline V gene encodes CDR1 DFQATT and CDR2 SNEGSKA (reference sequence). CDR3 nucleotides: TGCAGTGCTGTAGCGCGGGACAGGGGAATTCAGCCCCTGCATTTT. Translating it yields CSAVARDRGIQPLHF.

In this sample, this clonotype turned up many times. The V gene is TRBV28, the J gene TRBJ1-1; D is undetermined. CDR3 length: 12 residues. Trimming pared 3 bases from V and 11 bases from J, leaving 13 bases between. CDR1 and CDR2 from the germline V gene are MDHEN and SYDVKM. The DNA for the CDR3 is TGTGCCAGCAGTTTCGTCGGGCAGTTGGCTTTCTTT. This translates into CASSFVGQLAFF.

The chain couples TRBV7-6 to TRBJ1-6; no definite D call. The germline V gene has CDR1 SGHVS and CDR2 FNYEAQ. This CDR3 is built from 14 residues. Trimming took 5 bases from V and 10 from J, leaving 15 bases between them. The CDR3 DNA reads TGTGCCAGCAGCCCCGGGCCTCGGCAGTCACCCCTCCACTTT. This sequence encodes CASSPGPRQSPLHF.

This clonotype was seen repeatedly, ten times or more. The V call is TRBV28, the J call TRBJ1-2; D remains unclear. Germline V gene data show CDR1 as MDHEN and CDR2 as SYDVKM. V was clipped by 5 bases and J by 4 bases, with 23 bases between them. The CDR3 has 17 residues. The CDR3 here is CASSAPQAYSLIYGYTF. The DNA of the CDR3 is TGTGCCAGCAGTGCGCCCCAAGCGTACTCACTCATCTATGGCTACACCTTC.

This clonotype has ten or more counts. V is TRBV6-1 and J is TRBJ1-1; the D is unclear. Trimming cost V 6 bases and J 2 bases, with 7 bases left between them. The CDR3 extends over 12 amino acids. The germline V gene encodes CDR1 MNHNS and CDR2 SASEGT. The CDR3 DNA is TGTGCCAGCAGGGACGGAAACACTGAAGCTTTCTTT. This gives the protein CASRDGNTEAFF.

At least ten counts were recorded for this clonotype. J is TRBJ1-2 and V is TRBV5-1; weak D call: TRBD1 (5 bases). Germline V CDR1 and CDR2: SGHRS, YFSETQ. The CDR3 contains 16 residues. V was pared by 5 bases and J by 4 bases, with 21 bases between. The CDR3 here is CASSFEPAGLLYGYTF. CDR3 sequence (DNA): TGCGCCAGCAGTTTTGAACCCGCAGGGCTCCTCTATGGCTACACCTTC.

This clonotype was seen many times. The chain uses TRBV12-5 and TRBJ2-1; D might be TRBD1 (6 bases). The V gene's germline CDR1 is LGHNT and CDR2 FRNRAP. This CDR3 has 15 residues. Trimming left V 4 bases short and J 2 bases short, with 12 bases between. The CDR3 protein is CASGWGRGPYNEQFF. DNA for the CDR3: TGTGCTAGTGGTTGGGGCAGGGGTCCCTACAATGAGCAGTTCTTC.

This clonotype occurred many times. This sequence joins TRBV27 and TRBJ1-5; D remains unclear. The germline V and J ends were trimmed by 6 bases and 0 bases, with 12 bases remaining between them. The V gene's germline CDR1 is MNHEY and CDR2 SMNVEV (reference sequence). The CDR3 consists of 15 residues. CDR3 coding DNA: TGTGCCAGCAGCCCGAGGGATTATAGCAATCAGCCCCAGCATTTT. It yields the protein CASSPRDYSNQPQHF.

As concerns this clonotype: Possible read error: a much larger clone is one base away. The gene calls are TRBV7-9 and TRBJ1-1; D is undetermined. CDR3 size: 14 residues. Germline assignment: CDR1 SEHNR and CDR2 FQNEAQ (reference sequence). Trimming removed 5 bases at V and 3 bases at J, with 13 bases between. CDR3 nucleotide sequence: TGTGCCAGCAGCCTTGGACTGTGGGACACTGAAGCTTTCTTT. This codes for CASSLGLWDTEAFF.

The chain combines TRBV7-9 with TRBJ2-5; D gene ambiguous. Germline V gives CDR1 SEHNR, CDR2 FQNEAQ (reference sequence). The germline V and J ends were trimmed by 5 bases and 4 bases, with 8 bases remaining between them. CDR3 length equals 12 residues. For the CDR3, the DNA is TGTGCCAGCAGCAAGTACCCAGAGACCCAGTACTTC. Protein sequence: CASSKYPETQYF.

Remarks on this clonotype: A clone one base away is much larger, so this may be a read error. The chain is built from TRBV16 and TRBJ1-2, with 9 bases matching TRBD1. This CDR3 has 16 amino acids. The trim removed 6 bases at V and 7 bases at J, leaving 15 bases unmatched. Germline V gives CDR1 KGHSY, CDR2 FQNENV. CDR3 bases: TGTGCCAGCAGACGGGCTGGGACAGGGTCTCACTGTGGCTACACCTTC. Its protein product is CASRRAGTGSHCGYTF.

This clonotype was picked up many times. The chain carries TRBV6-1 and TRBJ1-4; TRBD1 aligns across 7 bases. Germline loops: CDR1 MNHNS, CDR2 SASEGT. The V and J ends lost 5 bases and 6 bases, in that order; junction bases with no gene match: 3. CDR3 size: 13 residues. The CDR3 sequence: CASSRDRDEKLFF. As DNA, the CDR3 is TGTGCCAGCAGTCGCGACAGGGATGAAAAACTGTTTTTT.

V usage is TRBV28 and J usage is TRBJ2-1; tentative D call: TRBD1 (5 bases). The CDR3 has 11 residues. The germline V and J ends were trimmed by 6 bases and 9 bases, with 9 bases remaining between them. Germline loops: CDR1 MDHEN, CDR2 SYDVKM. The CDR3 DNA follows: TGTGCCAGCAGCCTGACAGCTGAGCAGTTCTTC. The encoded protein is CASSLTAEQFF.

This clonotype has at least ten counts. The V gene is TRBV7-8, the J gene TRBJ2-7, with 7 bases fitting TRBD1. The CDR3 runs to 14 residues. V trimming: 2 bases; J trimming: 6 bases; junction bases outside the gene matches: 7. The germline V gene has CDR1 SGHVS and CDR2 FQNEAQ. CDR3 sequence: CASSLSEGGPEQYF. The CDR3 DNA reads TGTGCCAGCAGCTTAAGCGAAGGGGGCCCCGAGCAGTACTTC.

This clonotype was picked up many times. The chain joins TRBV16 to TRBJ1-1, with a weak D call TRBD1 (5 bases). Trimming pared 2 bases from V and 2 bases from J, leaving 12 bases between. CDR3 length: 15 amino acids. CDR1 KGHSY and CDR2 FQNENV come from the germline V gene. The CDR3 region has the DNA TGTGCCAGCAGCCAAGGCGCCAGGGCAAACACTGAAGCTTTCTTT. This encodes CASSQGARANTEAFF.

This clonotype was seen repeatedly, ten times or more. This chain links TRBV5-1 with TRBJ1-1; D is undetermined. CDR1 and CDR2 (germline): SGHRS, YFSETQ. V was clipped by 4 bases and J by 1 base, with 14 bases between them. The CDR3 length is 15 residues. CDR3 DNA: TGCGCCAGCAGCCGACGCCCCTTCCCGAACACTGAAGCTTTCTTT. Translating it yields CASSRRPFPNTEAFF. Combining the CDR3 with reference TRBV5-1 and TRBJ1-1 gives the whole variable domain KAGVTQTPRYLIKTRGQQVTLSCSPISGHRSVSWYQQTPGQGLQFLFEYFSETQRNKGNFPGRFSGRQFSNSRSEMNVSTLELGDSALYLCASSRRPFPNTEAFFGQGTRLTVV.

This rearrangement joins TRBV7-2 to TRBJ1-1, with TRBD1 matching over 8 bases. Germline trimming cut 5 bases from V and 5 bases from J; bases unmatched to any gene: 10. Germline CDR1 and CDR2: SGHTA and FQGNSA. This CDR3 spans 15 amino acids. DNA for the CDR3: TGTGCCAGCAGCCAACCGTTGACAGGGGTGACTGAAGCTTTCTTT. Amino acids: CASSQPLTGVTEAFF.

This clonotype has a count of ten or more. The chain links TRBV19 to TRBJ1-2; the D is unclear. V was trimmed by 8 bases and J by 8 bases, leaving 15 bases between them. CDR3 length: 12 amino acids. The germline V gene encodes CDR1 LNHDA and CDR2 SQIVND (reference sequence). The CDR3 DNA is TGTGCCAGTCAGAACAGTTTTTCGGGCTACACCTTC. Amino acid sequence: CASQNSFSGYTF.

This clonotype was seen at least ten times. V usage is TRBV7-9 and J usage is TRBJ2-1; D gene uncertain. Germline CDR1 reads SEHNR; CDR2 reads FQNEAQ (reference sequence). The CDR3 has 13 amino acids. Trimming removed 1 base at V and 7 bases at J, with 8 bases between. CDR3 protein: CASSLGPANEQFF. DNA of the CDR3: TGTGCCAGCAGCTTAGGTCCGGCGAATGAGCAGTTCTTC.